This entry lists 13 T cell receptor beta chains sequenced from one sample in a study of cytomegalovirus exposure and HLA in healthy donors. PCR was performed using 60 Vbeta and 13 Jbeta primers. This table comes from immunoSEQ multiplex PCR, and its TCRdb copy is limited to in-frame clones, with some not included. This sample has hundreds of thousands of clones; roughly 90% occur once, and the top ten carry 1%. The sequencing sample was made of PBMCs. These receptor sequences come from a woman aged 18-29 years in good health and CMV-seronegative.

The chain carries TRBV6-5 and TRBJ2-7; 11 bases agree with TRBD2. Germline lookup yields CDR1 MNHEY and CDR2 SVGAGI. CDR3 length: 15 amino acids. Trimming cost V 6 bases and J 2 bases; bases outside gene matches: 6. The CDR3 loop is CASRLLAGVPYEQYF. The CDR3 nucleotides read TGTGCCAGCAGACTACTAGCGGGAGTTCCCTACGAGCAGTACTTC.

V is TRBV7-2 and J is TRBJ2-3; perhaps TRBD1 as D (6 bases). This CDR3 has 18 amino acids. Germline V gene sequence: CDR1 SGHTA, CDR2 FQGNSA. The V gene lost 1 base and the J gene lost 0 bases, with 17 bases spanning the gap. The CDR3 reads CASSLDFLGQGSTDTQYF. CDR3 DNA sequence: TGTGCCAGCAGCTTAGATTTCTTGGGGCAGGGGAGCACAGATACGCAGTATTTT.

V is TRBV6-5 and J is TRBJ1-3; 10 bases are a match to TRBD1. CDR1 MNHEY and CDR2 SVGAGI come from the germline V gene. J was trimmed by 5 bases and V by 2 bases; bases with no gene match: 6. The CDR3 covers 16 residues. CDR3 DNA sequence: TGTGCCAGCAGTTACAAGACAGGGGGCACCCGAAACACCATATATTTT. Encoded protein: CASSYKTGGTRNTIYF.

The V and J genes are TRBV20-1 and TRBJ1-2; no clear D gene. The CDR3 is made up of 9 amino acids. V lost 8 bases to trimming and J lost 8 bases, with 9 bases between them. The germline gives CDR1 DFQATT, CDR2 SNEGSKA (reference sequence). The CDR3 protein is CSPAGGYTF. DNA for the CDR3: TGCAGTCCGGCCGGGGGCTACACCTTC.

V gene TRBV7-2 combines with J gene TRBJ1-2; D possibly corresponds to TRBD1 (5 bases). The CDR3 has 14 residues. CDR1 is SGHTA, CDR2 FQGNSA, per germline. The V end was cut by 5 bases, the J end by 1 base, with 11 bases between. CDR3 sequence: CASSVGGGNYGYTF. As DNA, the CDR3 is TGTGCCAGCAGCGTTGGGGGGGGTAACTATGGCTACACCTTC. The complete variable domain, with remaining parts taken from reference TRBV7-2 and TRBJ1-2, reads GAGVSQSPSNKVTEKGKDVELRCDPISGHTALYWYRQSLGQGLEFLIYFQGNSAPDKSGLPSDRFSAERTGGSVSTLTIQRTQQEDSAVYLCASSVGGGNYGYTFGSGTRLTVV.

The CDR3 protein is CASSLVAGTGIGEQFF. Written as DNA, the CDR3 is TGTGCCAGCAGCTTGGTAGCGGGGACAGGGATAGGTGAGCAGTTCTTC. The rearrangement uses TRBV11-2 and TRBJ2-1; D is perhaps TRBD1 (9 bases). This CDR3 has 16 amino acids. The germline V gene encodes CDR1 SGHAT and CDR2 FQNNGV. V was trimmed by 3 bases and J by 9 bases, leaving 21 bases between them.

The chain combines TRBV4-2 with TRBJ2-7; maybe TRBD2 (6 bases). CDR3 size: 17 residues. Trimming left V 4 bases short and J 2 bases short, with 21 bases between. Germline V CDR1 and CDR2: LGHNA, YNFKEQ. The CDR3 here is CASSPYLGAGGPYEQYF. The DNA for the CDR3 is TGTGCCAGCAGCCCCTATCTTGGAGCGGGTGGCCCCTACGAGCAGTACTTC.

V usage is TRBV6-1 and J usage is TRBJ2-7, with D possibly matching TRBD1 (6 bases). The CDR3 is 12 residues long. V was clipped by 4 bases and J by 3 bases, with 7 bases between them. The V gene's germline CDR1 is MNHNS and CDR2 SASEGT. The CDR3 coding sequence is TGTGCCAGCAGTGCACAGGGCTACGAGCAGTACTTC. Protein: CASSAQGYEQYF.

The chain uses TRBV5-6 and TRBJ1-4; 7 bases align to TRBD1. The CDR3 loop spans 15 amino acids. The V gene's germline CDR1 is SGHDT and CDR2 YYEEEE. The trim removed 3 bases at V and 8 bases at J, leaving 10 bases unmatched. The CDR3 loop is CASSWADRLTEKLFF. The CDR3 bases are TGTGCCAGCAGCTGGGCGGACAGGCTGACCGAAAAACTGTTTTTT.

The rearrangement links TRBV19 to TRBJ1-1; D is unresolved. This CDR3 spans 13 amino acids. Germline CDR1 and CDR2: LNHDA and SQIVND (reference sequence). V was shortened by 10 bases and J by 11 bases, with 23 bases between the two germline ends. Here the CDR3 DNA reads TGTGCCAAATGGTCAAATCTGCGGGTGGAGGCTTTCTTT. Translating it yields CAKWSNLRVEAFF.

For this clone: The identical CDR3 is also encoded by other nucleotide sequences in the sample. This chain uses TRBV7-3 with TRBJ1-1, with 9 bases lining up with TRBD1. V gave up 3 bases and J gave up 1 base; unmatched junction bases: 0. Germline loops: CDR1 SGHTA, CDR2 FQGTGA. The CDR3 is 14 residues long. This CDR3 reads CASSLTGGNTEAFF. The CDR3 DNA reads TGTGCCAGCAGCTTGACAGGGGGGAACACTGAAGCTTTCTTT.

In this sample, this clone turned up a few times. The rearrangement uses TRBV5-1 and TRBJ2-3; 7 bases are shared with TRBD2. This CDR3 has 18 residues. The V segment lost 1 base and the J segment 0 bases; nucleotides outside the gene matches: 11. Germline V gene data show CDR1 as SGHRS and CDR2 as YFSETQ. The CDR3 here is CASSLSWGGWGSTDTQYF. The CDR3 DNA reads as TGCGCCAGCAGCTTGAGCTGGGGGGGTTGGGGGAGCACAGATACGCAGTATTTT.

This chain connects TRBV6-1 to TRBJ1-1; 8 positions agree with TRBD1. J was trimmed by 5 bases and V by 2 bases; bases with no gene match: 7. The CDR3 is 15 residues long. CDR1 is MNHNS and CDR2 is SASEGT in the germline V gene. The CDR3, as DNA: TGTGCCAGCAGTGAAAAAATCAGGGGGCCGACTGAAGCTTTCTTT. Encoded protein: CASSEKIRGPTEAFF.